This note documents a single T cell receptor beta chain sequence. The target of this receptor is not known. Qualities for individual bases were not recorded, and no much larger clone is one base off. The CDR3 holds 15 amino acids from the cysteine to the phenylalanine. Left in the record is the CDR3 DNA by itself, 45 bases read in frame from the first base. Unmatched junction bases come to 7, with V trimmed by 5 bases and J by 4 bases. The CDR1 and CDR2 encoded by the germline V gene are MNHEY and SVGAGI. This sample was included in a study of blood T cell repertoires in COVID-19 (dated by TCRdb to 2018 to 2021). About the study as a whole: Collaborator samples came from the United States, Italy and Spain and covered acute and convalescent phases of COVID-19. The samples were drawn from the first 160 participants of the ongoing ImmuneRACE study and from 1,254 subjects provided by 6 global collaborators. Nearly every sample came with metadata listing a de-identified subject ID, COVID-19 status, age in years and sex. The dataset comprised deeply sampled blood TCRbeta repertoires from subjects exposed to, actively infected with, or recovered from COVID-19. The material from the prospective study consisted of cDNA or gDNA derived from T cells, B-cell-depleted T cells, or PBMCs. The repertoires were made available in a free public database intended to serve as a resource for research on the immune response to SARS-CoV-2. Where available, HLA class I and class II types were obtained from metadata supplied by the sample provider rather than from assay-based typing. Overall study outcomes, separate from this receptor: The quantity of clinical and demographic metadata differed by source and by participant and was supplied without curation.

The immunoSEQ Assay, a bias-controlled multiplex PCR, was used to amplify TCRbeta CDR3 regions from genomic DNA. Per the source publication's procedure: Within the assay, amplification of reference gene primers was used to estimate how many nucleated cells each sample contained. Sequence reads were collapsed and filtered to measure the absolute abundance of every unique TCRbeta CDR3 rearrangement. For each sample, productive Simpson clonality was calculated as the square root of Simpson's diversity index across productive rearrangements. Imported from immuneACCESS, the table was reduced by TCRdb to in-frame sequences with V and J called. These copies leave out some clones; in studies compared against another copy, an unresolved V gene accounts for under half, and the cause of the remainder is not known. V and J calls and clone size are given by that table; D and trimming were obtained from the DNA. The sample table holds a few hundred thousand clones, of which roughly 90% were seen once. Of the sample, more than 0.75% falls within the top ten clones.

Whole blood was collected in K2EDTA tubes by collaborating institutions according to the institutions' own protocols. For TCRbeta analysis, collaborators shipped samples in one of three forms: frozen whole blood, isolated PBMCs, or DNA extracted from either of those sample types. The receptor's source is a man aged 25 to 40 with acute or convalescent COVID-19. The receptor chain draws on TRBV6-5 and TRBJ1-3; 8 of the junction bases match TRBD1. Sequencing was carried out using peripheral blood. The CDR3 reads CASSTTGGSGNTIYF. Read as DNA, the sequence is TGTGCCAGCAGTACTACAGGGGGTTCGGGAAACACCATATATTTT.